The clone carrying this TCR beta chain appeared a few times. Antigen unknown. One end of the junction varies from germline; a read error may be responsible. With 60 Vbeta and 13 Jbeta primers, the PCR was carried out. Libraries were prepared by immunoSEQ multiplex PCR; TCRdb keeps only in-frame clonotypes and omits some of them. This repertoire shows under 200,000 clones, approximately 74% found once; its top ten account for under 3.5%. These data originate in a study of cytomegalovirus exposure and HLA in healthy donors. Study-level background: Around 200 million T cells yielded approximately 100 million unique TCR beta sequences, as an earlier analysis found. Study-level results: Per a prior analysis, the majority of TCR beta V segments were productive roughly 87% or roughly 30% of the time. As a later analysis revealed, the rate of TCR association differed by HLA locus, with DRB1 most and HLA-C fewest.

What was sequenced was PBMCs. The clonotype comes from a woman in her thirties in good health and CMV-seronegative.

The CDR3 loop reads CSSSFGGGDAFF. CDR3 coding DNA: TGTTCCAGCAGCTTCGGAGGGGGCGACGCTTTCTTT. The rearrangement joins TRBV7-9 to TRBJ1-1, with TRBD1 matching 7 bases. The germline gives CDR1 SEHNR, CDR2 FQNEAQ (reference sequence). The CDR3 runs 12 residues.